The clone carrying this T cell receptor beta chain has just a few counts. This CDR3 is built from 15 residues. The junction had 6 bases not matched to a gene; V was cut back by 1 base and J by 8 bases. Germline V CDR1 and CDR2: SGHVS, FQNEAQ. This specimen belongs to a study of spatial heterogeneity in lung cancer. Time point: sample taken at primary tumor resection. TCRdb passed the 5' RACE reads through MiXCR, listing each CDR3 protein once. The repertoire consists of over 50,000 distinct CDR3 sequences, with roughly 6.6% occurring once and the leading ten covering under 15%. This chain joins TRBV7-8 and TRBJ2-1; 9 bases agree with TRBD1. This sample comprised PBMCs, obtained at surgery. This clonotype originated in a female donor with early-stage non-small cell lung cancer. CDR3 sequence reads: CASSLGGQGTDEQFF. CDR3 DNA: TGTGCCAGCAGCTTAGGGGGACAGGGTACGGATGAGCAGTTCTTC.